This T cell receptor (beta chain) was recovered during a study of shared clonotypes between healthy human individuals. Findings and caveats of the study: Sampling included only blood; tissue repertoires likely differ. Among non-shared clonotypes, generation probabilities were lower than among those shared by all four donors. Clonotype sharing across several donors was observed for roughly 5% of naive CD4 clonotypes.

TCRdb's copy holds only in-frame clones and misses some; the assay was immunoSEQ multiplex PCR. The data show about a million clones, with less than 85% seen just once and approximately 1.5% held by the top ten. Only a few counts were recorded for this clone. Its antigen is currently unknown. Sequences were obtained from memory CD4+ T cells sorted from blood. This sample's subset: CD45RA-negative fraction. The sequence derives from a young man in good health.

In nucleotides, the CDR3 is TGTGCCAGCAGCACTCGGGTTTGGAGCGATTCCTACGAGCAGTACTTC. The encoded protein is CASSTRVWSDSYEQYF. The chain links TRBV7-2 to TRBJ2-7; D remains unclear. Trimming stripped 5 bases from V and 1 base from J, with 18 bases between. The germline CDR1 and CDR2 sequences are SGHTA and FQGNSA. CDR3 length: 16 amino acids. The full variable domain, in which reference TRBV7-2 and TRBJ2-7 provide the parts outside the CDR3, is GAGVSQSPSNKVTEKGKDVELRCDPISGHTALYWYRQSLGQGLEFLIYFQGNSAPDKSGLPSDRFSAERTGGSVSTLTIQRTQQEDSAVYLCASSTRVWSDSYEQYFGPGTRLTVT.